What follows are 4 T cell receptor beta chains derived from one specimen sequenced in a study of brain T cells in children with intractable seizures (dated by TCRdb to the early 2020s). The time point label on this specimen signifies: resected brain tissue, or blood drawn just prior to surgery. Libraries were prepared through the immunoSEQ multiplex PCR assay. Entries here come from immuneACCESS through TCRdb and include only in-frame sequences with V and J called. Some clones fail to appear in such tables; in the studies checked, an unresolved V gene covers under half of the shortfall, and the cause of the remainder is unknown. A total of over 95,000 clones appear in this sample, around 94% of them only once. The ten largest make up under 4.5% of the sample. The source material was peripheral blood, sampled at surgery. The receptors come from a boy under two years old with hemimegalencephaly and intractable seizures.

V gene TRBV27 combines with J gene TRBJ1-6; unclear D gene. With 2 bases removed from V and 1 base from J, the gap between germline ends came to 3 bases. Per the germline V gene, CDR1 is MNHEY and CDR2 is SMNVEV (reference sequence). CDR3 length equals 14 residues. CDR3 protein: CASSLRSYNSPLHF. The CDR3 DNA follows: TGTGCCAGCAGTTTAAGGTCCTATAATTCACCCCTCCACTTT.

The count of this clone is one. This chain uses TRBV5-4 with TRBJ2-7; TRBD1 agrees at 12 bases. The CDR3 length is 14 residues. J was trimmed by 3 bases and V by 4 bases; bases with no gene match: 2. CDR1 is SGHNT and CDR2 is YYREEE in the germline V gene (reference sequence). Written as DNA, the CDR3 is TGTGCCAGCAGCCGGGACAGGGGGCGCTACGAGCAGTACTTC. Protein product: CASSRDRGRYEQYF. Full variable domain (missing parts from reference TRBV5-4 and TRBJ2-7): ETGVTQSPTHLIKTRGQQVTLRCSSQSGHNTVSWYQQALGQGPQFIFQYYREEENGRGNFPPRFSGLQFPNYSSELNVNALELDDSALYLCASSRDRGRYEQYFGPGTRLTVT.

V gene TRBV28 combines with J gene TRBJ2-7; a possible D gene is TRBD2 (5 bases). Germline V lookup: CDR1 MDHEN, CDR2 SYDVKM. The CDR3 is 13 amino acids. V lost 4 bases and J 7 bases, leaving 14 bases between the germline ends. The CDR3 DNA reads TGTGCCAGCAGTTCAGGACTCCAATGGGAGCAGTACTTC. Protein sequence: CASSSGLQWEQYF.

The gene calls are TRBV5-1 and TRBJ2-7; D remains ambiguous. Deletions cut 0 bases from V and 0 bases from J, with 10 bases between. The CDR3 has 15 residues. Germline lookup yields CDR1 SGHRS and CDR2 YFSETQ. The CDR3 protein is CASSLAAASSYEQYF. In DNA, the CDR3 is TGCGCCAGCAGCTTGGCGGCTGCGTCCTCCTACGAGCAGTACTTC.